This T cell receptor (beta chain) was recorded in a study of STAT5B mutations in CD4+ large granular lymphocyte leukemia. Study-level results: No patients shared main leukemic clonotypes, though approximately 26% appeared at low frequency elsewhere. Without HLA matching, higher CD4+ than CD8+ T-LGLL clonality could reflect small sample size. Top patient clones used TRBV06 genes more often: 8/27 versus 2/35 in controls.

As handled by the study authors: Productive clonotypes were detectable down to 2.59 x 10-5 frequency. Sequenced by immunoSEQ multiplex PCR; TCRdb stores in-frame clones only, minus some. V, J and clone size are taken as reported in that table, and D and trimming were inferred from the DNA itself. The sample gives about 25,000 clones, approximately 80% of which show up once; around 0.33% is in the top ten. Concerning this clone itself: The antigen is not known.

This CDR3 is 12 amino acids long. Trimming stripped 3 bases from V and 9 bases from J, with 12 bases between. Germline CDR1 reads PRHDT; CDR2 reads FYEKMQ (reference sequence). V usage is TRBV13 and J usage is TRBJ2-7; tentatively, D is TRBD2 (6 bases). The clonotype originates from a human donor in good health. The material sequenced was CD4+ T cells from blood buffy coats. The CDR3 loop is CASSFRDWWQYF. CDR3 bases: TGTGCCAGCAGCTTCCGGGACTGGTGGCAGTACTTC.